The clone carrying this T cell receptor beta chain turned up a few times. The record originates from a study of beta chain features in type 1 diabetes. This CDR3 comprises 15 residues. V lost 6 bases and J lost 7; bases outside the gene matches: 10. Germline V gene sequence: CDR1 KGHSH, CDR2 LQKENI. Reverse transcription of all isolated RNA meant that expressed TCRB transcripts were sequenced. Profiling relied on immunoSEQ multiplex PCR, and the TCRdb table lists in-frame clones only, not all of them. The sample contains 850,000 to 900,000 clones, 17% of which appear only once. Sequences were obtained from naive CD4+ T cells from blood. The chain couples TRBV18 to TRBJ2-1; 9 bases are a match to TRBD1. This sequence was found in a woman aged 18-30 years in good health. The CDR3 loop is CASSPGQGVWNEQFF. The CDR3 bases are TGTGCCAGCTCTCCGGGACAGGGAGTTTGGAATGAGCAGTTCTTC.